This T cell receptor (beta chain) was identified in a study of cytomegalovirus exposure and HLA in healthy donors. Study-wide results and caveats: Clonal expansion, a later analysis showed, was greater in HLA-associated TCR beta chains than in equally common others. TCR beta V- and J-gene trimming was later associated with a missense DCLRE1C variant. A later analysis associated 15,000 or so TCR beta sequences with HLA alleles at a 0.05 false discovery rate. Cytomegalovirus status, reportedly, was diagnosed with high specificity and sensitivity by the classifier.

In regard to this clone: Its antigen remains unknown.

The PCR ran on 60 Vbeta and 13 Jbeta primers. Sequencing was performed with immunoSEQ multiplex PCR; in TCRdb, only in-frame clones are kept and a portion is missing. Here the sample spans fewer than 150,000 clones, approximately 69% being singletons. The CDR3 consists of 13 residues. Germline V CDR1 and CDR2: MNHEY, SVGAGI. V dropped 5 bases and J dropped 8; count of bases not matched to a gene: 6. The rearrangement joins TRBV6-5 to TRBJ1-2; the match to TRBD1 covers 9 bases. The receptor was derived from a woman in her thirties or forties in good health and CMV-seropositive. The sequencing sample was made of PBMCs. CDR3 sequence reads: CASSPDRGDGYTF. The CDR3 DNA sequence: TGTGCCAGCAGTCCTGACAGGGGGGACGGCTACACCTTC.